A selection of T cell receptor beta chains follows, all from one sample in a study of blood T cell repertoires in COVID-19. This table comes from immunoSEQ multiplex PCR, and its TCRdb copy is limited to in-frame clones, with some not included. Of fewer than 350,000 clones listed, 70% to 90% are singletons. Sequenced: peripheral blood. The source of these receptors is a woman in her 70s with COVID-19, enrolled during active disease. Both conserved end residues are part of each CDR3. Each record gives: J gene, V gene, CDR3 protein.

>TRBJ1-6|TRBV28
CASFTGGGSYNSPLHF
>TRBJ1-2|TRBV4-1
CASSPGQDPRGYTF
>TRBJ2-1|TRBV24-1
CATRGQGPAAGNEQFF
>TRBJ2-1|TRBV2
CASSPWTGGINEQFF
>TRBJ2-3|TRBV7-3
CASSLIGGRGGPDTQYF
>TRBJ2-5|TRBV5-4
CASSSGTSAETQYF
>TRBJ1-5|TRBV30
CAWSVVAGEQPQHF
>TRBJ1-4|TRBV6-5
CASYRGFTNEKLFF
>TRBJ2-7|TRBV15
CATSPRAGSIFSYEQYF
>TRBJ2-4|TRBV21-1
CASSKEGDSLIAKNIQYF
>TRBJ2-7|TRBV9
CASSTGQGTGEQYF
>TRBJ1-6|TRBV6-5
CASSPLSSYNSPLHF
>TRBJ1-1|TRBV14
CASSRQGNTEAFF
>TRBJ2-7|TRBV28
CASSRYEQYF
>TRBJ2-7|TRBV5-8
CASSLRGYYEQYF
>TRBJ2-1|TRBV30
CAWKLAPDYNEQFF
>TRBJ2-2|TRBV5-1
CASSTSGGAGELFF
>TRBJ1-4|TRBV28
CASTLQGKGEKLFF
>TRBJ2-3|TRBV4-2
CASSQGGLYTDTQYF
>TRBJ1-1|TRBV7-2
CASSFAPGGQGEAFF